This T cell receptor (beta chain) was retrieved from a study of T-cell reconstitution after alpha-beta-depleted transplantation in children. Study findings and constraints: Surviving recipient T cells and thymic progenitors accounted for the high day-60 TCRbeta diversity observed in some patients. Reportedly, roughly two months post-transplant, alpha-beta T cells arose from several hundred expanded graft clones. T-cell numbers and diversity, one year after transplant, stemmed largely from T cells that were newly produced.

Preparation of the TCRbeta library involved a method that used unique molecular identifiers. One entry per CDR3 protein, called by TCRdb with MiXCR from the PCR reads. The table lists under 250,000 distinct CDR3 sequences, roughly 25% of them singletons. This clonotype was recorded at least ten times. Its matching antigen is unknown. The germline gives CDR1 MNHEY, CDR2 SVGEGT. The CDR3 is 11 amino acids. The germline V and J ends were trimmed by 2 bases and 6 bases, with 1 base remaining between them. The chain carries TRBV6-2 or TRBV6-3 and TRBJ2-2; D is uncertain. The TCR was taken from a female patient aged 2-10 years who had a stem cell transplant for congenital amegakaryocytic thrombocytopenia, so the T cells may come from the graft donor. The material sequenced was PBMCs, mostly from graft donor cells, taken 360 days after TCRalphabeta/CD19-depleted stem cell transplant. In nucleotides, the CDR3 is TGTGCCAGCAGTTACCCCGGGGAGCTGTTTTTT. Residues: CASSYPGELFF.